A selection of T cell receptor beta chains follows, all from one sample in a study of T cells in Graves' hyperthyroidism and ophthalmopathy. TCRdb reprocessed the multiplex PCR reads with MiXCR, giving one entry per CDR3 protein. The data show around 270,000 distinct CDR3 sequences, roughly a fifth seen once. Sequencing was done on a sample of blood. These TCRs come from a man aged 45-65 years with Graves' ophthalmopathy. Both conserved end residues are part of each CDR3. A D gene is named only where the DNA matches it firmly.

CASSLGTGLNQPQHF	.	15	TRBV5-8	TRBJ1-5
CASSLRGTVEDTQYF	.	15	TRBV5-1	TRBJ2-3
CASSYPLGNEQFF	.	13	TRBV6-6	TRBJ2-1
CASLRAPGTEAFF	.	13	TRBV5-1	TRBJ1-1
CASSEADRGRDEAFF	TRBD1	15	TRBV2	TRBJ1-1
CASRTTGNYGYGYTF	TRBD1	15	TRBV12-3/TRBV12-4	TRBJ1-2
CASSLGSPRSSYEQYF	.	16	TRBV11-2	TRBJ2-7
CASSIRGRVWEQFF	.	14	TRBV28	TRBJ2-1
CASSFGLAAYGDEQYF	TRBD2	16	TRBV5-1	TRBJ2-7
CASSEGSSEAFF	.	12	TRBV2	TRBJ1-1
CASSLRGFGDEQYF	.	14	TRBV27	TRBJ2-7